A selection of T cell receptor beta chains follows, all from one sample in a study of identical twins. TCRdb independently ran MiXCR on the 5' RACE reads; one entry per CDR3 protein. The sample has about 530,000 distinct CDR3 sequences, nearly 15% seen once. The data were also submitted as part of a second study, on yellow fever vaccine responses in identical twins.

The sample was CD4+ T cells sorted from blood. These receptors were collected from a woman aged 18-29 years in good health. Each CDR3 is given with its conserved first and last residue. The D gene is left open where the match is weak. Clone size, where shown, is once, few, many, or a class for clones that have expanded.

j_call,v_call,clone_size,d_call,cdr3_aa,cdr3_nt
TRBJ2-1,TRBV5-1,NA,NA,CASSWQGLVGEQFF,TGCGCCAGCAGTTGGCAAGGGTTAGTGGGAGAGCAGTTCTTC
TRBJ1-4,TRBV7-6,few,NA,CASSPRGGTNEKLFF,TGTGCCAGCAGCCCCCGGGGAGGAACTAATGAAAAACTGTTTTTT
TRBJ2-2,TRBV7-2,NA,NA,CASSLVDLHTGELFF,TGTGCCAGCAGCTTAGTGGACTTACACACCGGGGAGCTGTTTTTT
TRBJ2-3,TRBV10-3,few,NA,CAISESKTSTDTQYF,TGTGCCATCAGTGAGTCAAAAACTAGCACAGATACGCAGTATTTT
TRBJ2-6,TRBV10-3,NA,NA,CAISEGIMGPSGANVLTF,TGTGCCATCAGTGAGGGTATTATGGGGCCCTCTGGGGCCAACGTCCTGACTTTC
TRBJ1-4,TRBV5-1,NA,NA,CASSLGGKGEKRFF,TGCGCCAGCAGCTTGGGGGGCAAGGGTGAAAAACGGTTTTTT
TRBJ2-1,TRBV29-1,few,NA,CSGGLPGSYNEQFF,TGCAGCGGGGGACTCCCGGGGTCCTACAATGAGCAGTTCTTC
TRBJ1-1,TRBV12-3/TRBV12-4,many,TRBD1,CASKDVTGKRGTEAFF,TGTGCCAGCAAGGACGTGACAGGGAAAAGGGGCACTGAAGCTTTCTTT
TRBJ1-6,TRBV5-6,NA,TRBD1,CASSSGTGVYF,TGTGCCAGCAGCTCCGGGACAGGGGTTTACTTT
TRBJ1-3,TRBV7-8,few,TRBD1,CASSLPRDRGRVSSGNTIYF,TGTGCCAGCAGCTTACCGAGGGACAGGGGGCGAGTGAGCTCTGGAAACACCATATATTTT
TRBJ1-5,TRBV5-1,NA,NA,CASSLGPGTHNQPQHF,TGCGCCAGCAGCTTGGGCCCCGGGACCCACAATCAGCCCCAGCATTTT
TRBJ2-5,TRBV20-1,NA,TRBD1,CSVRPGQSFQETQYF,TGCAGTGTCCGACCGGGACAGAGCTTCCAAGAGACCCAGTACTTC
TRBJ2-5,TRBV20-1,NA,NA,CSAREETETQYF,TGCAGTGCTAGAGAAGAAACGGAGACCCAGTACTTC
TRBJ2-1,TRBV5-1,NA,NA,CASSLVLGFGISNEQFF,TGCGCCAGCAGCTTGGTTCTCGGTTTCGGGATATCCAATGAGCAGTTCTTC
TRBJ2-7,TRBV7-2,few,TRBD2,CASSYSSGDYEQYF,TGTGCCAGCAGCTATTCTAGCGGGGACTACGAGCAGTACTTC